This record covers a single TCR beta chain. The data belong to a study of blood T cell repertoires in COVID-19. Study in general: The United States, Italy and Spain supplied acute and convalescent COVID-19 samples.

Generated by immunoSEQ multiplex PCR, the TCRdb table keeps only in-frame clones and is missing some. The sample has about 170,000 clones; over 65% are singletons. Germline CDR1 is LNHDA and CDR2 is SQIVND (reference sequence). Trimming cost V 9 bases and J 3 bases, with 14 bases left between them. This CDR3 contains 14 residues. The specimen was peripheral blood. The sequence was obtained from a woman aged 80 or older with acute or convalescent COVID-19. The chain is built from TRBV19 and TRBJ1-4; D ambiguous. This CDR3 is CASNFGGPNEKLFF. In DNA form, the CDR3 reads TGTGCCAGCAATTTCGGCGGCCCTAATGAAAAACTGTTTTTT.